These 20 T cell receptor beta chains share one sample of origin, sequenced in a study of T cell clonality in common variable immunodeficiency. Overall study findings and caveats: Fewer deletions and N-nucleotide insertions were reportedly seen in common variable immunodeficiency TCR beta sequences.

These receptors lack a known antigen. Produced via immunoSEQ multiplex PCR; TCRdb's table is partial and in-frame only. The repertoire table contains fewer than 8,500 clones. Sequencing input: peripheral blood mononuclear cells. The receptors come from a human donor with common variable immunodeficiency.

Note on this clone: The CDR3 end lies 3 residues beyond the end of the read and is filled in from the germline J gene. The V and J genes are TRBV7-2 and TRBJ1-1; D possibly corresponds to TRBD1 (5 bases). The germline V and J ends were trimmed by 3 bases and 4 bases, with 15 bases remaining between them. The length of the CDR3 is 15 residues. From germline, CDR1 is SGHTA and CDR2 FQGNSA. The CDR3 spells CASSLTTYGGTEAFF. The CDR3 bases that were read are TGTGCCAGCAGCTTGACAACTTACGGGGGCACTGAA.

In the case of this clone: The CDR3 extends 3 residues past the end of the read, so its final part is completed from the germline J gene. This chain joins TRBV19 and TRBJ1-1; D possibly corresponds to TRBD1 (5 bases). CDR3 length: 13 residues. Germline V gene data show CDR1 as LNHDA and CDR2 as SQIVND (reference sequence). V lost 5 bases and J 3 bases, leaving 10 bases between the germline ends. The CDR3 DNA, read in part, is TGTGCCAGTAGTTTCAGGGTTGACACTGAA. Translation: CASSFRVDTE. The full-length CDR3 reads as CASSFRVDTEAFF.

A remark on this clone: The CDR3 extends 3 residues past the end of the read, so its final part is completed from the germline J gene. The chain combines TRBV20-1 with TRBJ2-1; 8 positions match TRBD2. CDR1 and CDR2 from the germline V gene are DFQATT and SNEGSKA (reference sequence). The length of the CDR3 is 15 residues. The ends lost 5 bases at V and 7 bases at J; junction bases unmatched: 13. CDR3 bases read: TGCAGTGCTCAACCAAGCGGGAGACAGAGAAATGAG. This encodes CSAQPSGRQRNE. From start to end, the CDR3 is CSAQPSGRQRNEQFF.

By frequency, this clone is medium-sized. Read sequence stops 3 residues before the CDR3 end, and the germline J gene provides the missing end. The chain recombines TRBV29-1 with TRBJ1-1, with 7 bases identical to TRBD1. From germline, CDR1 is SQVTM and CDR2 ANQGSEA. The CDR3 loop spans 13 amino acids. The junction had 9 bases not matched to a gene; V was cut back by 7 bases and J by 4 bases. CDR3 sequence: CSGSTGFGTEAFF. The sequenced CDR3 bases are TGCAGCGGATCGACAGGGTTCGGCACTGAA.

This clone is labeled medium-sized (0.01 to 0.1%) based on frequency. The DNA ends 3 residues before the CDR3 does, and the rest of the CDR3 is filled in from the germline J gene. This rearrangement joins TRBV7-3 to TRBJ2-3; TRBD2 matches at 16 bases. The V gene's germline CDR1 is SGHTA and CDR2 FQGTGA. The trim removed 4 bases at V and 3 bases at J, leaving 1 base unmatched. There are 16 residues in the CDR3. The part of the CDR3 DNA that was read is TGTGCCAGCAGCTCGGGACTAGCGGGGGGGACAGATACG. Translation: CASSSGLAGGTDT. The entire CDR3 protein reads CASSSGLAGGTDTQYF.

As to this clone: The CDR3 end falls 3 residues outside the read, so it is completed with the germline J gene. The chain employs TRBV5-6 and TRBJ2-3, with TRBD2 matching 8 bases. The trim removed 10 bases at V and 0 bases at J, leaving 10 bases unmatched. The germline V gene has CDR1 SGHDT and CDR2 YYEEEE. The CDR3 has 15 residues. The DNA read from the CDR3 is TGTGCCGGACGGCGCGGGGGGTCTAGCACAGATACG. Its protein product is CAGRRGGSSTDT. The complete CDR3 sequence is CAGRRGGSSTDTQYF.

For this clone: The observed sequence ends 3 residues before the CDR3 terminus, with the missing tail filled in from the germline J gene. V gene TRBV7-9 combines with J gene TRBJ1-3, with a tentative D call TRBD1 (5 bases). Germline V CDR1 and CDR2: SEHNR, FQNEAQ (reference sequence). The CDR3 is made up of 14 amino acids. Trimming cost V 3 bases and J 0 bases, with 6 bases left between them. The CDR3 reads CASSFGGSGNTIYF. The sequenced CDR3 bases are TGTGCCAGCAGCTTCGGGGGCTCTGGAAACACC.

A word on this clone: The read terminates 3 residues ahead of where the CDR3 ends, so the germline J gene completes it. The chain has TRBV2 and TRBJ2-7; TRBD1 matches at 9 bases. Germline V gives CDR1 SNHLY, CDR2 FYNNEI. The CDR3 is 13 amino acids. V shed 6 bases, J shed 5 bases, and the junction held 5 bases outside the gene matches. The CDR3 sequence: CASRPWTGDEQYF. CDR3 bases read: TGTGCCAGCAGACCCTGGACAGGGGACGAG.

With respect to this clone: With the read ending 3 residues before the CDR3 end, the germline J gene is used to fill in that end. This sequence joins TRBV7-9 and TRBJ2-1; 7 bases are shared with TRBD1. This CDR3 comprises 13 residues. From germline, CDR1 is SEHNR and CDR2 FQNEAQ (reference sequence). Trimming at V came to 11 bases and at J to 4 bases, leaving 8 bases not matched to a gene. Partial CDR3 DNA: TGTGCCTCGAGAAGACAGGGATACAATGAG. It translates to CASRRQGYNE. The entire CDR3 sequence reads CASRRQGYNEQFF.

Comment on this clone: Coverage ceases 3 residues before the CDR3 finishes, and the germline J gene fills in the end. The J gene is TRBJ1-4, the V gene TRBV18; possible D gene TRBD1, 5 bases. This CDR3 has 14 residues. Germline V lookup: CDR1 KGHSH, CDR2 LQKENI. V lost 2 bases, J lost 1 base, and 5 bases lay in between. The CDR3 loop is CASSPDRTNEKLFF. CDR3 DNA, as far as it was read: TGTGCCAGCTCACCAGACAGAACTAATGAAAAA.

The CDR3 is CASSATGRVTEAFF. Incomplete CDR3 DNA: TGTGCCAGCTCAGCGACAGGGAGGGTCACTGAA. The J gene is TRBJ1-1, the V gene TRBV18, with 7 bases aligning to TRBD1. Sequencing ends 3 residues short of the CDR3 end; the germline J gene provides the rest. The CDR3 has 14 amino acids. The germline CDR1 and CDR2 sequences are KGHSH and LQKENI. J lost 4 bases, V lost 5 bases, and 7 bases had no gene match.

Worth noting for this clone: Read data end 3 residues before the CDR3 end; the end is taken from the germline J gene. The rearrangement uses TRBV18 and TRBJ1-4, with D perhaps matching TRBD1 (6 bases). Germline assignment: CDR1 KGHSH and CDR2 LQKENI. The CDR3 is 13 amino acids. CDR3 amino acids: CASSPGHREKLFF. The sequenced part of the CDR3 DNA is TGTGCCAGCTCACCAGGGCACAGGGAGAAA.

A remark on this clone: Read coverage stops 3 residues before the CDR3 terminus; the germline J gene supplies the remainder. The chain employs TRBV6-2 or TRBV6-3 and TRBJ2-5; D is unclear. CDR1 and CDR2 from the germline V gene are MNHEY and SVGEGT. The V and J ends lost 3 bases and 0 bases respectively, with 11 bases between them. The CDR3 is 15 amino acids. The covered CDR3 bases are TGTGCCAGCAGTTATATTAGGGCACACCAAGAGACC. Its protein is CASSYIRAHQET. The complete CDR3 protein is CASSYIRAHQETQYF.

With respect to this clone: The observed sequence ends 3 residues before the CDR3 terminus, with the missing tail filled in from the germline J gene. The V and J genes are TRBV7-6 and TRBJ2-7; 8 bases fit TRBD1. From germline, CDR1 is SGHVS and CDR2 FNYEAQ. V lost 5 bases and J lost 3; bases outside the gene matches: 12. CDR3 length equals 16 residues. The CDR3 spells CASSPGPGQGVYEQYF. The sequenced part of the CDR3 DNA is TGTGCCAGCAGCCCCGGCCCCGGACAGGGTGTCTACGAG.

CDR3 DNA, as far as it was read: TGTGCCAGCAGTCGGGGACAGGTTTGGAACTCACCC. This encodes CASSRGQVWNSP. The entire CDR3 is CASSRGQVWNSPLHF. The J gene is TRBJ1-6, the V gene TRBV6-2 or TRBV6-3; 8 bases align to TRBD1. The CDR3 goes on 3 residues after the read ends, and that part is filled in from the germline J gene. In germline, CDR1 is MNHEY, CDR2 SVGEGT. This CDR3 spans 15 amino acids. The ends lost 5 bases at V and 10 bases at J; junction bases unmatched: 10.

For this clone: The missing CDR3 end, 3 residues past where the read stops, is filled in from the germline J gene. V and J are TRBV18 and TRBJ2-7; D unclear. CDR1 KGHSH and CDR2 LQKENI come from the germline V gene. Trimming took off 2 bases at V and 4 bases at J, with 9 bases between the two ends. This CDR3 contains 13 residues. Partial CDR3 DNA: TGTGCCAGCTCACCAGCGATCTATTACGAG. This encodes CASSPAIYYE. The CDR3 as a whole reads CASSPAIYYEQYF. Supplemented by reference TRBV18 and TRBJ2-7, the full variable domain reads NAGVMQNPRHLVRRRGQEARLRCSPMKGHSHVYWYRQLPEEGLKFMVYLQKENIIDESGMPKERFSAEFPKEGPSILRIQQVVRGDSAAYFCASSPAIYYEQYFGPGTRLTVT.

Worth noting for this clone: The read is 3 residues too short to cover the CDR3 end, so that end is filled in from the germline J gene. The chain joins TRBV18 to TRBJ2-2; TRBD1 aligns across 8 bases. Germline V CDR1 and CDR2: KGHSH, LQKENI. The CDR3 loop spans 18 amino acids. V shed 2 bases, J shed 6 bases, and the junction held 14 bases outside the gene matches. Here the CDR3 reads CASSPYTPGQGAPGELFF. CDR3 bases read: TGTGCCAGCTCACCATATACCCCTGGGCAGGGGGCGCCCGGGGAG.

Comment on this clone: The read ends 3 residues shy of where the CDR3 ends; the end is completed using the germline J gene. The chain joins TRBV19 to TRBJ2-5, with D unclear. Trimming left V 5 bases short and J 5 bases short, with 18 bases between. Germline loops: CDR1 LNHDA, CDR2 SQIVND (reference sequence). The CDR3 is 15 residues long. The DNA read from the CDR3 is TGTGCCAGTAGTCACATCGCCCCGGGTCGGGAGACC. Amino acid sequence: CASSHIAPGRET. In full, the CDR3 reads CASSHIAPGRETQYF.

For this clone: The read stops 3 residues short of the end of the CDR3; the missing end is completed from the germline J gene. The chain uses TRBV18 and TRBJ1-4, with D possibly TRBD1 on 5 matching bases. Germline assignment: CDR1 KGHSH and CDR2 LQKENI. This CDR3 has 14 residues. The germline V and J ends were trimmed by 0 bases and 8 bases, with 10 bases remaining between them. CDR3 DNA, as far as it was read: TGTGCCAGCTCACCACCCCCCCCAGGGGAAAAA. It specifies CASSPPPPGEK. The CDR3 in its entirety is CASSPPPPGEKLFF.

The CDR3 bases that were read are TGTGCCAGCAGCTTAGCAGGGGTCACTGAA. Translation: CASSLAGVTE. The complete CDR3 protein is CASSLAGVTEAFF. The chain joins TRBV7-6 to TRBJ1-1; D is possibly TRBD1 (5 bases). The CDR3 extends 3 residues past the end of the read, so its final part is completed from the germline J gene. Trimming stripped 0 bases from V and 4 bases from J, with 6 bases between. The germline CDR1 and CDR2 sequences are SGHVS and FNYEAQ. CDR3 length: 13 amino acids.